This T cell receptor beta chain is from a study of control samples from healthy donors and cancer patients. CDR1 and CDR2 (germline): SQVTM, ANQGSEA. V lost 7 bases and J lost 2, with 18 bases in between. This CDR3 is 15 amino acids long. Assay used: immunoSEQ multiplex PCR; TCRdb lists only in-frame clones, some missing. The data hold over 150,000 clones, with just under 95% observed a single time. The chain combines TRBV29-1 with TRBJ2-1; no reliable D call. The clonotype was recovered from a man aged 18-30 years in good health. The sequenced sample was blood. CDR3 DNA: TGCAGCGCCTCCCCCGGCTTCGGAACCTACAATGAGCAGTTCTTC. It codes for CSASPGFGTYNEQFF.